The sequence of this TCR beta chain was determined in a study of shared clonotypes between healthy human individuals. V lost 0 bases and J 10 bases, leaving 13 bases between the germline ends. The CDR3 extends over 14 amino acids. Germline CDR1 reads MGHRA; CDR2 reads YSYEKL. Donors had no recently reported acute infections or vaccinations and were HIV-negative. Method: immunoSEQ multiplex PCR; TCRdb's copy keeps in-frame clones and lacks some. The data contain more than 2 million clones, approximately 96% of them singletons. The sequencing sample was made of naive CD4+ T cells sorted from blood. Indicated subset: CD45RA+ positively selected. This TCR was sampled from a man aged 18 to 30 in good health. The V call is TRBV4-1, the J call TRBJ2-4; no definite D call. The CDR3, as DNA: TGCGCCAGCAGCCAAGAATCTGCCAGACGAATTCAGTACTTC. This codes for CASSQESARRIQYF.